This note documents a single T cell receptor beta chain sequence. The antigen is unknown. TCRdb called the reads again in MiXCR, with one record for every CDR3 protein. The table lists around 900,000 distinct CDR3 sequences, roughly 30% of them singletons. The data are from a study of T cell repertoires in cytomegalovirus infection. V dropped 0 bases and J dropped 4 bases, with 24 bases sitting between them. CDR1 is SGHTA and CDR2 is FQGNSA in the germline V gene. The length of the CDR3 is 19 residues. The chain has TRBV7-2 and TRBJ2-5; tentatively, D is TRBD1 or TRBD2 (5 bases each). Sequences were derived from cultured CD8+ T cells from PBMCs, sampled from culture after CMV antigen stimulation. The clonotype comes from a human donor in good health (CMV status not recorded). Some clones in this sample may be carry-over from other donors' samples. The CDR3 protein is CASSLAPRGINSRAETQYF. CDR3 bases: TGTGCCAGCAGCTTAGCGCCGAGGGGAATAAACTCCAGAGCAGAGACCCAGTACTTC.